Given below is one T cell receptor (beta chain) in context. This specimen comes from a study of blood T cell repertoires in COVID-19. Study-level background: The study drew acute and convalescent COVID-19 samples from the United States, Italy and Spain.

Germline V gene sequence: CDR1 LGHNA, CDR2 YNFKEQ. Trimming removed 0 bases at V and 3 bases at J, with 8 bases between. CDR3 length: 14 amino acids. The authors' processing: Reference gene primer amplification gave nucleated cell count estimates. Using immunoSEQ multiplex PCR, the repertoire was profiled, and TCRdb retains in-frame clones only, with some absent. V and J calls plus clone size are reproduced from that table; the DNA served to infer D and trimming. The sample shows about 310,000 clones, around 86% of them seen only once. Source material: peripheral blood. This receptor was taken from a man aged 45-65 years with active or convalescent COVID-19. The chain is built from TRBV4-2 and TRBJ2-5; possibly TRBD2 for D (5 bases). CDR3 bases: TGTGCCAGCAGCCAAGAGGCCGGGGAAGAGACCCAGTACTTC. Its protein product is CASSQEAGEETQYF.